The 12 T cell receptor beta chains reported below all come from one sample, sequenced in a study of T cell responses to AZD1222 COVID-19 vaccine. The repertoire was sequenced with immunoSEQ multiplex PCR; TCRdb's copy has only in-frame clones and lacks some. The data show over 100,000 clones, with approximately 90% seen just once and roughly 3.5% held by the top ten. This sample comprised peripheral blood, obtained on day 0 of AZD1222 vaccination. Receptor source: an adult in good health.

The chain has TRBV12-3 or TRBV12-4 and TRBJ2-1, with D tentatively TRBD2 (5 bases). Trimming pared 3 bases from V and 7 bases from J, leaving 7 bases between. The CDR3 runs to 12 residues. CDR3 region: CASSFGDNEQFF. The CDR3 nucleotides are TGTGCCAGCAGTTTCGGGGATAATGAGCAGTTCTTC.

The rearrangement uses TRBV5-1 and TRBJ2-7; 9 nucleotides line up with TRBD2. With 4 bases clipped from V and 6 bases from J, the junction kept 8 bases outside the gene matches. Per germline, CDR1 SGHRS and CDR2 YFSETQ. The CDR3 consists of 14 residues. CDR3 in amino acids: CASSRETSGVEQYF. The CDR3 DNA follows: TGCGCCAGCAGCCGTGAGACTAGCGGAGTCGAGCAGTACTTC.

The V and J genes are TRBV2 and TRBJ2-2; D is uncertain. Germline V gives CDR1 SNHLY, CDR2 FYNNEI. Trimming took off 6 bases at V and 6 bases at J, with 11 bases between the two ends. This CDR3 is built from 13 residues. CDR3 region: CASRGLGPGELFF. The DNA of the CDR3 is TGTGCCAGCAGGGGTCTAGGGCCCGGGGAGCTGTTTTTT.

The chain combines TRBV4-1 with TRBJ1-1; a possible D gene is TRBD1 (6 bases). Germline CDR1 and CDR2: MGHRA and YSYEKL. Trimming took off 1 base at V and 0 bases at J, with 12 bases between the two ends. The CDR3 totals 16 residues. The DNA for the CDR3 is TGCGCCAGCAGCCAAGGGGGGCGTATTATGAACACTGAAGCTTTCTTT. As protein: CASSQGGRIMNTEAFF.

V usage is TRBV10-3 and J usage is TRBJ1-5; 7 bases match TRBD1. This CDR3 has 16 amino acids. The trim removed 2 bases at V and 4 bases at J, leaving 8 bases unmatched. The germline gives CDR1 ENHRY, CDR2 SYGVKD. The CDR3, as DNA: TGTGCCATCAGTGAGCAAGACAGGGACTGGAATCAGCCCCAGCATTTT. Amino acid sequence: CAISEQDRDWNQPQHF.

This chain uses TRBV5-1 with TRBJ1-3, with D hard to call. Germline V gene sequence: CDR1 SGHRS, CDR2 YFSETQ. This CDR3 is 15 amino acids long. V was cut by 0 bases and J by 0 bases, with 7 bases left in between. CDR3 bases: TGCGCCAGCAGCTTGGACGGGAGCTCTGGAAACACCATATATTTT. It encodes CASSLDGSSGNTIYF. Drawing the rest from reference TRBV5-1 and TRBJ1-3, the complete variable domain is KAGVTQTPRYLIKTRGQQVTLSCSPISGHRSVSWYQQTPGQGLQFLFEYFSETQRNKGNFPGRFSGRQFSNSRSEMNVSTLELGDSALYLCASSLDGSSGNTIYFGEGSWLTVV.

The count of this clone is one. V gene TRBV4-2 combines with J gene TRBJ2-2, with D possibly TRBD1 on 6 matching bases. Trimming cost V 5 bases and J 1 base, with 11 bases left between them. From germline, CDR1 is LGHNA and CDR2 YNFKEQ. This CDR3 region has 15 residues. The CDR3 coding sequence is TGTGCCAGCAGCGCCCGGACAGAGAACACCGGGGAGCTGTTTTTT. Translated, it gives CASSARTENTGELFF.

The J gene is TRBJ1-2, the V gene TRBV6-5; 8 nucleotides align to TRBD1. Germline-derived CDR1 and CDR2 are MNHEY and SVGAGI. The J segment lost 3 bases and the V segment lost 1 base, leaving 7 bases of the junction unmatched. This CDR3 is 16 amino acids long. CDR3 in DNA: TGTGCCAGCAGTTACTGGACAGGGAATCCGGACTATGGCTACACCTTC. Encoded protein: CASSYWTGNPDYGYTF.

V usage is TRBV6-5 and J usage is TRBJ2-2, with D possibly TRBD2 on 6 matching bases. The germline V and J ends were trimmed by 2 bases and 7 bases, with 14 bases remaining between them. The CDR3 spans 15 residues. Germline CDR1 reads MNHEY; CDR2 reads SVGAGI. CDR3 protein: CASSYRGPAGGELFF. CDR3 DNA: TGTGCCAGCAGTTACCGAGGACCAGCGGGCGGGGAGCTGTTTTTT.

This clone has only one observation. The chain links TRBV5-4 to TRBJ1-1, with D tentatively TRBD1 (5 bases). The CDR3 totals 16 residues. Germline assignment: CDR1 SGHNT and CDR2 YYREEE (reference sequence). The V gene lost 1 base and the J gene lost 3 bases, with 16 bases spanning the gap. CDR3 sequence: CASSLKGAGSYTEAFF. CDR3 DNA: TGTGCCAGCAGCTTGAAAGGGGCAGGGTCGTACACTGAAGCTTTCTTT.

The chain uses TRBV19 and TRBJ1-5, with 7 bases identical to TRBD1. Per germline, CDR1 LNHDA and CDR2 SQIVND (reference sequence). CDR3 length equals 16 residues. The V segment lost 6 bases and the J segment 0 bases; nucleotides outside the gene matches: 8. The CDR3: CASRLSGGNSNQPQHF. The CDR3 DNA reads as TGTGCCAGTAGGCTCTCAGGGGGAAATAGCAATCAGCCCCAGCATTTT.

J is TRBJ1-2 and V is TRBV3-1 (or the pseudogene TRBV3-2); TRBD1 might be the D (6 bases). Germline V gene lookup returns CDR1 LGHDT and CDR2 YNNKEL (reference sequence). The CDR3 totals 19 residues. V was shortened by 4 bases and J by 0 bases, with 24 bases between the two germline ends. CDR3 coding DNA: TGTGCCAGCAGCCTACGTCTTTGGACAGAGGAGTCGTCTAACTATGGCTACACCTTC. This encodes CASSLRLWTEESSNYGYTF.